The 30 T cell receptor beta chains below all came from one sample that was sequenced in a study of T cell clonotyping in hematopoietic cell transplantation. Documented time point: recipient sample about 28 days before transplant, after cytoreduction. Some clones are missing from TCRdb's copy, which holds only in-frame ones; the method was immunoSEQ multiplex PCR. The sample gives tens of thousands of clones, 90% to 97% of which show up once; roughly 1.7% is in the top ten. The input for sequencing was peripheral blood mononuclear cells, taken before stem cell transplant. All receptors derive from a woman aged 45 to 65 with acute myeloid leukemia. Some clones in this sample may be carry-over from other donors' samples.

This chain uses TRBV19 with TRBJ1-5; TRBD1 might be the D (5 bases). V lost 4 bases and J lost 5, with 12 bases in between. The V gene's germline CDR1 is LNHDA and CDR2 SQIVND (reference sequence). CDR3 length equals 14 residues. The CDR3 bases are TGTGCCAGTAGTAGCAGGGCCCAACATCAGCCCCAGCATTTT. Amino acids: CASSSRAQHQPQHF. The full variable domain, with the rest looked up from reference TRBV19 and TRBJ1-5, is DGGITQSPKYLFRKEGQNVTLSCEQNLNHDAMYWYRQDPGQGLRLIYYSQIVNDFQKGDIAEGYSVSREKKESFPLTVTSAQKNPTAFYLCASSSRAQHQPQHFGDGTRLSIL.

The rearrangement links TRBV6-1 to TRBJ1-1; a weak D match, TRBD1 (5 bases). Germline CDR1 and CDR2: MNHNS and SASEGT. Trimming stripped 7 bases from V and 0 bases from J, with 12 bases between. The CDR3 extends over 14 amino acids. The CDR3, as DNA: TGTGCCAGCAACGGGGGAAACCTGAACACTGAAGCTTTCTTT. It yields the protein CASNGGNLNTEAFF.

The V gene is TRBV5-1, the J gene TRBJ1-1; D is possibly TRBD1 (5 bases). From germline, CDR1 is SGHRS and CDR2 YFSETQ. V lost 1 base to trimming and J lost 1 base, with 8 bases between them. The CDR3 totals 14 residues. CDR3: CASSLRQRNTEAFF. The CDR3 bases are TGCGCCAGCAGCTTGAGACAGCGGAACACTGAAGCTTTCTTT.

The V call is TRBV29-1, the J call TRBJ1-4; 10 nucleotides match TRBD1. J lost 8 bases, V lost 3 bases, and 6 bases had no gene match. Germline CDR1 SQVTM, CDR2 ANQGSEA. This CDR3 contains 14 residues. The CDR3 coding sequence is TGCAGCGTTGAGGTGACAGGGGGCAACGAAAAACTGTTTTTT. Residues: CSVEVTGGNEKLFF.

The CDR3 spells CASNQGGSNQPQHF. The CDR3 nucleotides read TGTGCCAGCAATCAGGGGGGTAGCAATCAGCCCCAGCATTTT. The chain recombines TRBV25-1 with TRBJ1-5, with 7 positions matching TRBD1. This CDR3 region has 14 residues. Germline CDR1 and CDR2: MGHDK and SYGVNS. Unmatched junction bases numbered 3, after V lost 7 bases and J lost 0 bases.

This clone was seen a single time. This sequence joins TRBV9 and TRBJ1-4; possibly TRBD1 for D (5 bases). Trimming stripped 1 base from V and 8 bases from J, with 12 bases between. The CDR3 has 14 residues. Looked up from germline, CDR1 is SGDLS and CDR2 is YYNGEE. The chain's CDR3 is CASSVFPGNEKLFF. The DNA of the CDR3 is TGTGCCAGCAGCGTATTCCCAGGGAACGAAAAACTGTTTTTT.

This chain uses TRBV30 with TRBJ2-3; 12 positions agree with TRBD2. The length of the CDR3 is 19 residues. Germline CDR1 GTSNPN, CDR2 SVGIG (reference sequence). Germline trimming cut 0 bases from V and 7 bases from J; bases unmatched to any gene: 17. In DNA, the CDR3 is TGTGCCTGGAGTGTGGGCTCGCGGTCTAGCGGGAGGGCCTTGAATACGCAGTATTTT. This encodes CAWSVGSRSSGRALNTQYF.

The chain has TRBV30 and TRBJ2-4; D possibly corresponds to TRBD2 (5 bases). CDR3 size: 14 residues. Germline-derived CDR1 and CDR2 are GTSNPN and SVGIG (reference sequence). Trimming stripped 0 bases from V and 8 bases from J, with 14 bases between. The CDR3 nucleotides read TGTGCCTGGAGTGTACCTGGGGAGAGGTACATTCAGTACTTC. As protein: CAWSVPGERYIQYF.

The V call is TRBV28, the J call TRBJ1-1; TRBD1 might be the D (5 bases). Germline CDR1 and CDR2: MDHEN and SYDVKM. The CDR3 covers 12 residues. Trimming stripped 10 bases from V and 11 bases from J, with 20 bases between. The CDR3 spells CATDSRLMEAFF. In DNA form, the CDR3 reads TGTGCCACTGACAGCAGACTCATGGAGGCTTTCTTT.

The chain links TRBV28 to TRBJ1-5; D may be TRBD1 (5 bases). This CDR3 is 16 amino acids long. Germline V gene sequence: CDR1 MDHEN, CDR2 SYDVKM. V lost 4 bases and J lost 3, with 16 bases in between. This chain's CDR3 is CASSYSAGGNNQPQHF. As DNA, the CDR3 is TGTGCCAGCAGTTACTCGGCGGGGGGGAACAATCAGCCCCAGCATTTT.

The chain has TRBV7-2 and TRBJ2-1; D not resolved. The CDR3 consists of 13 residues. V lost 2 bases and J 9 bases, leaving 11 bases between the germline ends. Germline lookup yields CDR1 SGHTA and CDR2 FQGNSA. CDR3 protein: CASSLFQVPEQFF. CDR3 coding DNA: TGTGCCAGCAGCTTATTTCAGGTTCCTGAGCAGTTCTTC.

The chain employs TRBV4-1 and TRBJ2-1, with 9 positions matching TRBD2. The CDR3 sequence is 15 residues long. Germline-derived CDR1 and CDR2 are MGHRA and YSYEKL. V lost 2 bases to trimming and J lost 4 bases; unmatched junction nucleotides: 3. Here the CDR3 DNA reads TGCGCCAGCAGCCAATCGACTAGCGGATACAATGAGCAGTTCTTC. It translates to CASSQSTSGYNEQFF.

The count of this clone is one. V and J are TRBV9 and TRBJ2-3; 7 bases map to TRBD2. The CDR3 consists of 17 residues. Germline V gene sequence: CDR1 SGDLS, CDR2 YYNGEE. J was trimmed by 3 bases and V by 0 bases; bases with no gene match: 10. In DNA form, the CDR3 reads TGTGCCAGCAGCGTAGAGCCCGCGGGGGTAGATACAGATACGCAGTATTTT. Its translation: CASSVEPAGVDTDTQYF.

The rearrangement links TRBV19 to TRBJ1-3; D is undetermined. The CDR3 has 14 amino acids. V was pared by 1 base and J by 2 bases, with 6 bases between. Germline V gives CDR1 LNHDA, CDR2 SQIVND (reference sequence). The CDR3 region is CASSIVATGNTIYF. CDR3 DNA: TGTGCCAGTAGTATAGTGGCGACTGGAAACACCATATATTTT.

V usage is TRBV4-1 and J usage is TRBJ2-5; 8 bases are a match to TRBD2. The CDR3 covers 17 residues. Germline trimming cut 0 bases from V and 2 bases from J; bases unmatched to any gene: 8. Per germline, CDR1 MGHRA and CDR2 YSYEKL. Here the CDR3 DNA reads TGCGCCAGCAGCCAAGACGTTTTAGCGGGGAGACAAGAGACCCAGTACTTC. Encoded protein: CASSQDVLAGRQETQYF.

The J gene is TRBJ2-1, the V gene TRBV2, with D perhaps TRBD2 (5 bases). The germline V gene encodes CDR1 SNHLY and CDR2 FYNNEI. Trimming removed 4 bases from V and 7 bases from J, with 14 bases in between. This CDR3 is built from 14 residues. The CDR3, as DNA: TGTGCCAGCAGTGCTAACGCCCGAGGGAATGAGCAGTTCTTC. Protein: CASSANARGNEQFF.

This clone was seen once. The rearrangement joins TRBV29-1 to TRBJ1-1; unclear D gene. Trimming removed 5 bases at V and 0 bases at J, with 7 bases between. Germline loops: CDR1 SQVTM, CDR2 ANQGSEA. This CDR3 region has 12 residues. This CDR3 is CSVYRVNTEAFF. CDR3 nucleotide sequence: TGCAGCGTTTACCGGGTGAACACTGAAGCTTTCTTT.

This sequence joins TRBV6-1 and TRBJ2-4; D is undetermined. Per germline, CDR1 MNHNS and CDR2 SASEGT. The CDR3 runs to 15 residues. V was shortened by 10 bases and J by 0 bases, with 16 bases between the two germline ends. The CDR3 loop is CATKIDSLAKNIQYF. The CDR3 DNA sequence: TGTGCCACCAAGATAGATTCCCTAGCCAAAAACATTCAGTACTTC.

The rearrangement uses TRBV27 and TRBJ1-2; 9 bases line up with TRBD1. There are 14 residues in the CDR3. J was trimmed by 8 bases and V by 5 bases; bases with no gene match: 9. From germline, CDR1 is MNHEY and CDR2 SMNVEV (reference sequence). The CDR3 spells CASSPGTGMGGYTF. For the CDR3, the DNA is TGTGCCAGCAGTCCTGGGACAGGGATGGGGGGCTACACCTTC.

The chain couples TRBV7-6 to TRBJ1-6, with TRBD1 identical over 7 bases. Germline CDR1 reads SGHVS; CDR2 reads FNYEAQ. V lost 1 base to trimming and J lost 5 bases; unmatched junction nucleotides: 2. This CDR3 region has 15 residues. CDR3: CASSLEGADNSPLHF. The CDR3 DNA is TGTGCCAGCAGCTTAGAGGGGGCGGATAATTCACCCCTCCACTTT.

Here the CDR3 reads CSVGTGKEYIQYF. Written as DNA, the CDR3 is TGCAGCGTCGGTACAGGGAAGGAATACATTCAGTACTTC. The rearrangement uses TRBV29-1 and TRBJ2-4; TRBD1 might be the D (6 bases). Germline-derived CDR1 and CDR2 are SQVTM and ANQGSEA. CDR3 length: 13 amino acids. Trimming stripped 6 bases from V and 8 bases from J, with 17 bases between.

V usage is TRBV27 and J usage is TRBJ2-1; 11 nucleotides agree with TRBD2. The CDR3 consists of 18 residues. The trim removed 7 bases at V and 9 bases at J, leaving 20 bases unmatched. Germline assignment: CDR1 MNHEY and CDR2 SMNVEV (reference sequence). CDR3 loop: CASTETSGTGRMGGEQFF. The CDR3 nucleotides are TGTGCCAGCACCGAGACTAGCGGGACTGGAAGAATGGGAGGTGAGCAGTTCTTC.

CDR3 DNA: TGCGCCAGCAGCCAAGGGGGGGCCGGACGAATCAACTATGGCTACACCTTC. It yields the protein CASSQGGAGRINYGYTF. This chain uses TRBV4-1 with TRBJ1-2, with D tentatively TRBD1 (6 bases). This CDR3 is built from 17 residues. Germline CDR1 reads MGHRA; CDR2 reads YSYEKL. The V gene lost 1 base and the J gene lost 2 bases, with 17 bases spanning the gap.

The chain combines TRBV7-9 with TRBJ1-2, with a possible D match to TRBD1 (5 bases). Germline CDR1 is SEHNR and CDR2 is FQNEAQ (reference sequence). With 5 bases removed from V and 12 bases from J, the gap between germline ends came to 22 bases. The CDR3 consists of 14 residues. For the CDR3, the DNA is TGTGCCAGCAGCCCCAGCGGGGGAAAGGCGAGTCACACCTTC. Protein: CASSPSGGKASHTF.

This clone has a single count. V gene TRBV6-1 combines with J gene TRBJ1-5; no clear D gene. With 1 base removed from V and 5 bases from J, the gap between germline ends came to 12 bases. The CDR3 totals 15 residues. CDR1 and CDR2 (germline): MNHNS, SASEGT. The CDR3 bases are TGTGCCAGCAGTGAAGGGGTGAGGAGCCATCAGCCCCAGCATTTT. Its protein product is CASSEGVRSHQPQHF.

The chain recombines TRBV6-5 with TRBJ2-7; D is perhaps TRBD1 (5 bases). V lost 4 bases and J lost 1, with 14 bases in between. Germline V CDR1 and CDR2: MNHEY, SVGAGI. CDR3 length: 15 amino acids. CDR3: CASSSPRAGSYEQYF. CDR3 bases: TGTGCCAGCAGTTCCCCCAGGGCTGGGTCCTACGAGCAGTACTTC.

The CDR3 coding sequence is TGTGCCATCCGCCGGGACTCCCCCACGGGGCAGTTCTTC. Translated: CAIRRDSPTGQFF. The V gene is TRBV10-3, the J gene TRBJ2-1; weak D call: TRBD2 (6 bases). CDR1 ENHRY and CDR2 SYGVKD come from the germline V gene. Trimming removed 8 bases from V and 12 bases from J, with 20 bases in between. The CDR3 consists of 13 residues.

This sequence joins TRBV7-2 and TRBJ2-7; 8 bases agree with TRBD1. The germline CDR1 and CDR2 sequences are SGHTA and FQGNSA. The CDR3 is made up of 17 amino acids. The V segment lost 1 base and the J segment 1 base; nucleotides outside the gene matches: 9. CDR3 amino acids: CASSLVVRTGNSYEQYF. In DNA form, the CDR3 reads TGTGCCAGCAGCTTAGTGGTGAGGACAGGGAATTCCTACGAGCAGTACTTC.

The chain links TRBV5-6 to TRBJ1-2; a weak D match, TRBD1 (5 bases). The germline V gene has CDR1 SGHDT and CDR2 YYEEEE. V was shortened by 0 bases and J by 4 bases, with 10 bases between the two germline ends. This CDR3 is 14 amino acids long. The CDR3 bases are TGTGCCAGCAGCTTGGATGGGGACGCCTATGGCTACACCTTC. Amino acids: CASSLDGDAYGYTF.

The chain employs TRBV6-5 and TRBJ1-2; D is ambiguous. The CDR3 totals 14 residues. V lost 2 bases, J lost 0 bases, and 7 bases lay in between. From germline, CDR1 is MNHEY and CDR2 SVGAGI. The CDR3 DNA follows: TGTGCCAGCAGTTACGGCCAAACTAACTATGGCTACACCTTC. Translating gives CASSYGQTNYGYTF.